These 23 T cell receptor beta chains were sequenced from one sample in a study of blood T cell repertoires in COVID-19. The method was immunoSEQ multiplex PCR; TCRdb's version includes in-frame clones alone and lacks a portion of them. The sample holds a few hundred thousand clones; roughly 88% are singletons and the top ten take 5.5% to 8%. Sequencing was done on a sample of peripheral blood. These receptor sequences come from a woman aged 25 to 45 who had recovered from COVID-19.

A single count supports this clone. The rearrangement joins TRBV7-6 to TRBJ1-1; no clear D. V was clipped by 1 base and J by 10 bases, with 13 bases between them. The CDR3 has 13 amino acids. The germline V gene encodes CDR1 SGHVS and CDR2 FNYEAQ. For the CDR3, the DNA is TGTGCCAGCAGCTTAGACCTGCGATCCGGAGCTTTCTTT. Translation gives CASSLDLRSGAFF.

The V and J genes are TRBV6-4 and TRBJ2-7, with D possibly being TRBD1 (5 bases). This CDR3 comprises 12 residues. Trimming removed 7 bases at V and 6 bases at J, with 13 bases between. Germline V gene sequence: CDR1 MRHNA, CDR2 SNTAGT. DNA for the CDR3: TGTGCCAGCAAGTTAGGGGTGGGCGAGCAGTACTTC. Encoded protein: CASKLGVGEQYF.

This rearrangement joins TRBV5-1 to TRBJ2-7, with a tentative D call TRBD1 (5 bases). V lost 0 bases and J 0 bases, leaving 16 bases between the germline ends. Germline lookup yields CDR1 SGHRS and CDR2 YFSETQ. The CDR3 loop spans 17 amino acids. The CDR3 DNA reads TGCGCCAGCAGCTTGGCCAGTCTTCAGGGTCTCTCCTACGAGCAGTACTTC. Encoded protein: CASSLASLQGLSYEQYF. The whole variable domain, remainder taken from reference TRBV5-1 and TRBJ2-7, is KAGVTQTPRYLIKTRGQQVTLSCSPISGHRSVSWYQQTPGQGLQFLFEYFSETQRNKGNFPGRFSGRQFSNSRSEMNVSTLELGDSALYLCASSLASLQGLSYEQYFGPGTRLTVT.

The chain joins TRBV21-1 to TRBJ2-7; TRBD1 is the table's D call and was not checked against the DNA. TRBV21-1 is flagged as a pseudogene. The CDR3 has 13 residues. Here the CDR3 DNA reads TGTGCCAGCAGTAGGACAGGGAAGCACGAGCAGTACTTC. Protein product: CASSRTGKHEQYF.

J is TRBJ2-6 and V is TRBV4-1; 7 nucleotides match TRBD1. Germline CDR1 and CDR2: MGHRA and YSYEKL. The CDR3 consists of 16 residues. V lost 3 bases, J lost 4 bases, and 6 bases stayed unmatched. The CDR3 DNA sequence: TGCGCCAGCAGCCAGGGAACAGGGGACGGGGCCAACGTCCTGACTTTC. Amino acids: CASSQGTGDGANVLTF.

The chain uses TRBV10-3 and TRBJ1-6, with TRBD1 identical over 7 bases. The length of the CDR3 is 14 residues. The germline V gene encodes CDR1 ENHRY and CDR2 SYGVKD. V lost 6 bases and J lost 5; bases outside the gene matches: 4. This chain's CDR3 is CAIRGDSDNSPLHF. In DNA form, the CDR3 reads TGTGCCATCAGGGGGGACAGTGATAATTCACCCCTCCACTTT.

The chain uses TRBV7-2 and TRBJ2-5; TRBD1 agrees at 9 bases. There are 13 residues in the CDR3. The trim removed 5 bases at V and 5 bases at J, leaving 3 bases unmatched. CDR1 and CDR2 (germline): SGHTA, FQGNSA. As DNA, the CDR3 is TGTGCCAGCAGCCCTGGACAGGGGGAGACCCAGTACTTC. Translated: CASSPGQGETQYF.

The chain recombines TRBV6-5 with TRBJ1-2; TRBD1 matches 7 bases. V was pared by 6 bases and J by 8 bases, with 12 bases of the junction left unmatched. Germline V gene sequence: CDR1 MNHEY, CDR2 SVGAGI. The CDR3 sequence is 14 residues long. The CDR3 region is CASSTRQGSYGYTF. The CDR3 coding sequence is TGTGCCAGCAGCACAAGACAGGGAAGTTACGGCTACACCTTC.

The CDR3 reads CASSLAVDNEQFF. The CDR3, as DNA: TGTGCCAGCAGCTTGGCGGTTGACAATGAGCAGTTCTTC. J is TRBJ2-1 and V is TRBV7-2; the D is unclear. V was shortened by 3 bases and J by 5 bases, with 8 bases between the two germline ends. There are 13 residues in the CDR3. CDR1 and CDR2 (germline): SGHTA, FQGNSA.

The V gene is TRBV15, the J gene TRBJ2-3; TRBD2 aligns across 10 bases. The CDR3 contains 18 residues. Trimming cost V 0 bases and J 4 bases; bases outside gene matches: 10. Germline values: CDR1 LNHNV, CDR2 YYDKDF (reference sequence). CDR3 residues: CATSRDYRASGGADTQYF. The CDR3, as DNA: TGTGCCACCAGCAGAGATTATCGGGCTAGCGGGGGCGCAGATACGCAGTATTTT.

This chain uses TRBV12-2 with TRBJ2-7; the table's D call TRBD2 went unverified against the DNA. TRBV12-2 corresponds to a pseudogene. CDR3 size: 13 residues. This CDR3 is CASRLAGGHEQYF. The DNA of the CDR3 is TGTGCAAGTCGCTTAGCCGGGGGACACGAGCAGTACTTC.

The rearrangement uses TRBV18 and TRBJ2-5; possibly TRBD2 for D (6 bases). The CDR3 spans 14 residues. Germline CDR1 is KGHSH and CDR2 is LQKENI. The V end lost 0 bases, the J end lost 1 base, and 6 bases lay between the germline ends. The CDR3 spells CASSPPSGQETQYF. CDR3 bases: TGTGCCAGCTCACCACCTAGCGGCCAAGAGACCCAGTACTTC.

V usage is TRBV11-2 and J usage is TRBJ1-1; 8 bases agree with TRBD1. CDR1 SGHAT and CDR2 FQNNGV come from the germline V gene. V trimming: 3 bases; J trimming: 9 bases; junction bases outside the gene matches: 6. The CDR3 consists of 13 residues. Here the CDR3 reads CASSFGQGVKAFF. The CDR3, as DNA: TGTGCCAGCAGCTTCGGACAGGGCGTAAAAGCTTTCTTT.

The chain employs TRBV18 and TRBJ1-4, with 7 bases matching TRBD1. CDR1 KGHSH and CDR2 LQKENI come from the germline V gene. The CDR3 is 15 residues long. V shed 2 bases and J 8 bases; nucleotides not matched to a gene: 8. CDR3 DNA sequence: TGTGCCAGCTCACCAGAGAGACAGGGAGGAGAAAAACTGTTTTTT. Its protein is CASSPERQGGEKLFF.

This clone was recorded a few times. The chain employs TRBV20-1 and TRBJ2-3; TRBD2 matches at 7 bases. Germline CDR1 reads DFQATT; CDR2 reads SNEGSKA (reference sequence). The CDR3 spans 14 residues. Trimming took 3 bases from V and 1 from J; bases not matched to a gene: 4. DNA for the CDR3: TGCAGTGCTAGTGGTGGGGGGGGCACAGATACGCAGTATTTT. It is translated as CSASGGGGTDTQYF.

The genes are TRBV10-2 and TRBJ1-5, with D tentatively TRBD1 (5 bases). V was trimmed by 5 bases and J by 6 bases, leaving 11 bases between them. Germline CDR1 and CDR2: WSHSY and SAAADI. The CDR3 spans 13 residues. Here the CDR3 DNA reads TGCGCCAGCAGTATTCCGGGGGTTCAGCCCCAGCATTTT. Its translation: CASSIPGVQPQHF.

This clone was found once. This rearrangement joins TRBV5-1 to TRBJ2-5; D may be TRBD2 (5 bases). CDR1 and CDR2 from the germline V gene are SGHRS and YFSETQ. The CDR3 extends over 14 amino acids. V was shortened by 4 bases and J by 2 bases, with 12 bases between the two germline ends. The chain's CDR3 is CASSPLPGQETQYF. The CDR3 DNA reads TGCGCCAGCAGCCCTCTTCCGGGGCAAGAGACCCAGTACTTC.

The V call is TRBV6-2 or TRBV6-3, the J call TRBJ1-6, with a weak D call TRBD1 (5 bases). The germline V gene encodes CDR1 MNHEY and CDR2 SVGEGT. This CDR3 is built from 12 residues. Trimming left V 5 bases short and J 13 bases short, with 12 bases between. The CDR3 loop reads CASSVTRAPLHF. The CDR3 bases are TGTGCCAGCAGTGTCACCAGGGCGCCCCTCCACTTT.

The CDR3 DNA reads TGTGCCAGCAGGCCTGACGGAGGGAGAGATACGCAGTATTTT. Encoded protein: CASRPDGGRDTQYF. This sequence joins TRBV28 and TRBJ2-3; perhaps TRBD2 as D (6 bases). CDR3 length equals 14 residues. Per the germline V gene, CDR1 is MDHEN and CDR2 is SYDVKM. V dropped 6 bases and J dropped 5 bases, with 15 bases sitting between them.

The gene calls are TRBV30 and TRBJ1-6; 8 nucleotides line up with TRBD1. This CDR3 has 12 amino acids. The germline gives CDR1 GTSNPN, CDR2 SVGIG (reference sequence). V lost 8 bases, J lost 7 bases, and 4 bases stayed unmatched. CDR3 nucleotides: TGTGCCCCGGACAGGGTAAATTCACCCCTCCACTTT. It specifies CAPDRVNSPLHF.

The V call is TRBV7-3, the J call TRBJ2-3, with TRBD1 matching over 8 bases. The CDR3 consists of 15 residues. Unmatched junction bases numbered 11, after V lost 5 bases and J lost 7 bases. Germline lookup yields CDR1 SGHTA and CDR2 FQGTGA. CDR3 nucleotide sequence: TGTGCCAGCAGCCAGACAGGGGAAATGGATAATACGCAGTATTTT. Amino acids: CASSQTGEMDNTQYF.

The rearrangement uses TRBV10-3 and TRBJ2-7, with 7 bases lining up with TRBD1. This CDR3 is built from 12 residues. Trimming at V came to 11 bases and at J to 2 bases, leaving 6 bases not matched to a gene. Germline values: CDR1 ENHRY, CDR2 SYGVKD. The CDR3 coding sequence is TGTGCCTCGACACAGGGGACCTACGAGCAGTACTTC. Its protein product is CASTQGTYEQYF.

This chain uses TRBV10-3 with TRBJ2-2; no reliable D call. The CDR3 consists of 14 residues. CDR1 is ENHRY and CDR2 is SYGVKD in the germline V gene. V dropped 0 bases and J dropped 5 bases, with 7 bases sitting between them. CDR3 nucleotides: TGTGCCATCAGTGAGTCTGGCTGGACCGGGGAGCTGTTTTTT. Residues: CAISESGWTGELFF.